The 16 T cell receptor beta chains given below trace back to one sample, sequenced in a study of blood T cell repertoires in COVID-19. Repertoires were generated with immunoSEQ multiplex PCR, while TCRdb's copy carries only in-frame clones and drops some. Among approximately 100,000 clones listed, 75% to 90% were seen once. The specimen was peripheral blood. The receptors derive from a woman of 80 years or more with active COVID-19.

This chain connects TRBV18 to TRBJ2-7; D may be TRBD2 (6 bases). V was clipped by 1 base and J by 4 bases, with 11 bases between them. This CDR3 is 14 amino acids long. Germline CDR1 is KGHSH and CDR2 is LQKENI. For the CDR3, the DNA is TGTGCCAGCTCACCACTAGCGGTGCCTTACGAGCAGTACTTC. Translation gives CASSPLAVPYEQYF.

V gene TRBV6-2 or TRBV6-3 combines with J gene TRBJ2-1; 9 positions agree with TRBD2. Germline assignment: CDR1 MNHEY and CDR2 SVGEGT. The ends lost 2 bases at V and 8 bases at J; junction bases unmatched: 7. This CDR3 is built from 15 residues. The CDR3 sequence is CASSYVRGRVDEQFF. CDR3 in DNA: TGTGCCAGCAGTTACGTTCGCGGGAGGGTCGATGAGCAGTTCTTC.

The CDR3 reads CASSLAGGPGETQYF. As DNA, the CDR3 is TGTGCCAGCTCACTAGCGGGAGGTCCAGGAGAGACCCAGTACTTC. The chain carries TRBV18 and TRBJ2-5, with 10 bases that match TRBD2. Germline CDR1 KGHSH, CDR2 LQKENI. The CDR3 totals 15 residues. The V gene end was trimmed by 4 bases and the J gene end by 4 bases; junction bases not matched to a gene: 6.

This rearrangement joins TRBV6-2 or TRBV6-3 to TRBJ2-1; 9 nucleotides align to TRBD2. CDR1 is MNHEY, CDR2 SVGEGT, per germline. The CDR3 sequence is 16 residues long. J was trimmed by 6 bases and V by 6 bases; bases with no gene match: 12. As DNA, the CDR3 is TGTGCCAGCAGCCGACCTGTAGCGGGGGTCGGCAATGAGCAGTTCTTC. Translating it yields CASSRPVAGVGNEQFF.

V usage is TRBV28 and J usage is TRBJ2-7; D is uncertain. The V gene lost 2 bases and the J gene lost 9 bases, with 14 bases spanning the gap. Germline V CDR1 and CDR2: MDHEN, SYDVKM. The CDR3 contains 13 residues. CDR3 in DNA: TGTGCCAGCAGTTTAAGCGCTCAAATCGGGCAGTACTTC. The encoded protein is CASSLSAQIGQYF.

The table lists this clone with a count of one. The CDR3 here is CAWSFSRQENYGYTF. CDR3 DNA: TGTGCCTGGAGTTTTTCTAGACAGGAGAACTATGGCTACACCTTC. The V call is TRBV30, the J call TRBJ1-2; possibly TRBD1 for D (6 bases). This CDR3 has 15 residues. V was trimmed by 2 bases and J by 2 bases, leaving 15 bases between them. Looked up from germline, CDR1 is GTSNPN and CDR2 is SVGIG (reference sequence).

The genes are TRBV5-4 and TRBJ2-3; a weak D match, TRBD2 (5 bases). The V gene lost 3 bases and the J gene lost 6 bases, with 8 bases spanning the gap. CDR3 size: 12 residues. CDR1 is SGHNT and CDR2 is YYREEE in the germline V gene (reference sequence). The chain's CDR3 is CASSSPGDTQYF. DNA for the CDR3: TGTGCCAGCAGCTCCCCGGGGGATACGCAGTATTTT.

The CDR3 sequence is CASSYSPTGVDTEAFF. The DNA for the CDR3 is TGTGCCAGCAGTTACTCACCGACAGGGGTGGACACTGAAGCTTTCTTT. The chain employs TRBV6-2 or TRBV6-3 and TRBJ1-1, with 8 positions matching TRBD1. After removal of 0 bases from V and 3 bases from J, the junction contained 6 bases not matched to a gene. The germline V gene encodes CDR1 MNHEY and CDR2 SVGEGT. This CDR3 contains 16 residues.

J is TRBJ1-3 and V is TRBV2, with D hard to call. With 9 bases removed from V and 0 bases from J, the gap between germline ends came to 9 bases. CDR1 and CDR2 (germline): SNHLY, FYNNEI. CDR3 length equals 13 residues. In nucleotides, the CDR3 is TGTGCCAGACAACAGAGCTCTGGAAACACCATATATTTT. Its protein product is CARQQSSGNTIYF.

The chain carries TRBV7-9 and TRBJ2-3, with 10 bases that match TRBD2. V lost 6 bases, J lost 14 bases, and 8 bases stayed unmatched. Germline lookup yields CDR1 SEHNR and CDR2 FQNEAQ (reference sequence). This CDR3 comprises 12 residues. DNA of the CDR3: TGTGCCAGCAGAGCACTAGCGGGACCAGGGTATTTT. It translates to CASRALAGPGYF.

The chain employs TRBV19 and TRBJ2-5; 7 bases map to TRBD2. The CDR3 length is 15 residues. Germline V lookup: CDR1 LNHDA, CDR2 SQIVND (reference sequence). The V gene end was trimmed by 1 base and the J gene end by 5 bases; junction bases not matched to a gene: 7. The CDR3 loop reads CASSIGGRGRETQYF. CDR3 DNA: TGTGCCAGTAGTATAGGGGGGAGGGGTCGGGAGACCCAGTACTTC.

DNA for the CDR3: TGTGCCAGCACCGAGAGGGGAGGAACTCTAAATAGCAATCAGCCCCAGCATTTT. It translates to CASTERGGTLNSNQPQHF. The chain is built from TRBV28 and TRBJ1-5, with a weak D call TRBD1 (5 bases). Germline V gene sequence: CDR1 MDHEN, CDR2 SYDVKM. The CDR3 totals 18 residues. With 7 bases removed from V and 0 bases from J, the gap between germline ends came to 22 bases.

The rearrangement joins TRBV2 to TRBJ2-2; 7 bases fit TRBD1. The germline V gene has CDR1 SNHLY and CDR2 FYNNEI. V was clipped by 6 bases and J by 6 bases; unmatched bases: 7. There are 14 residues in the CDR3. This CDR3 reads CASRLTGSPGELFF. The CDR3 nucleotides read TGTGCCAGCAGACTGACAGGGTCCCCCGGGGAGCTGTTTTTT.

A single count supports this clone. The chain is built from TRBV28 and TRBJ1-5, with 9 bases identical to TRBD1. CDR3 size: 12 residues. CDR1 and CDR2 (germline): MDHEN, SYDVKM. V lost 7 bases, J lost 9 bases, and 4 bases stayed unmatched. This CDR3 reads CASITGGRPQHF. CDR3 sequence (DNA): TGTGCCAGCATTACAGGGGGCAGGCCCCAGCATTTT. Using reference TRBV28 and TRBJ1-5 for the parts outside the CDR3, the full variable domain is DVKVTQSSRYLVKRTGEKVFLECVQDMDHENMFWYRQDPGLGLRLIYFSYDVKMKEKGDIPEGYSVSREKKERFSLILESASTNQTSMYLCASITGGRPQHFGDGTRLSIL.

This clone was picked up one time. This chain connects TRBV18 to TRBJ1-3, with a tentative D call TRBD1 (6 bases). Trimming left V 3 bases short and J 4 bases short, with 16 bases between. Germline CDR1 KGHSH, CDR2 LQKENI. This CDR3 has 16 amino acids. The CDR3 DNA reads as TGTGCCAGCTCACCTACGGACAGTACTACGGGAAACACCATATATTTT. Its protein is CASSPTDSTTGNTIYF. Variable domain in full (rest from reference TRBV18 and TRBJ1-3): NAGVMQNPRHLVRRRGQEARLRCSPMKGHSHVYWYRQLPEEGLKFMVYLQKENIIDESGMPKERFSAEFPKEGPSILRIQQVVRGDSAAYFCASSPTDSTTGNTIYFGEGSWLTVV.

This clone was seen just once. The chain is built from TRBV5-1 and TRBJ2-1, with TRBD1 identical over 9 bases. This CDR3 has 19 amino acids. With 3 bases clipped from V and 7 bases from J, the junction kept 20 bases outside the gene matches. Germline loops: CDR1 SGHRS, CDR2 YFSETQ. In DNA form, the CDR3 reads TGCGCCAGCAGCTCCTCGAGAGTAATAGACAGGGGGGTTACTAATGAGCAGTTCTTC. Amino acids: CASSSSRVIDRGVTNEQFF.